The 24 T cell receptor beta chains presented below share a single source sample, sequenced in a study of breast tumors, draining lymph nodes, adjacent tissues (dated by TCRdb to about 2016). Lymph node samples were obtained from the axillary draining lymph nodes of breast cancer patients. Libraries were made using multiplex PCR. The sequencer was an Illumina HiSeq 2000. TCRdb applied fastp at Q25 and MiXCR to the public reads, then kept only in-frame beta chains. All rows with the same CDR3 protein become a single entry with the most common DNA and genes. This sample is represented by approximately 90,000 distinct CDR3 sequences; over 25% of them were singletons. The ten top clones hold about 8% of the sample. Sequenced: axillary lymph node tissue. The receptors stem from a female donor with breast cancer. Some clones in this sample may be carry-over from other donors' samples.

This clonotype was counted many times. V usage is TRBV24-1 and J usage is TRBJ2-1; 9 bases match TRBD1. There are 15 residues in the CDR3. J gave up 7 bases and V 3 bases, and 6 bases lay outside the gene matches. Per the germline V gene, CDR1 is KGHDR and CDR2 is SFDVKD. The CDR3: CATSDGDRVGNEQFF. The CDR3 region has the DNA TGTGCCACCAGTGATGGGGACAGGGTGGGGAATGAGCAGTTCTTC.

This clonotype has just a few counts. A clone one base away is much larger, so this may be a read error. The rearrangement links TRBV6-1 to TRBJ1-2, with unresolved D. Per germline, CDR1 MNHNS and CDR2 SASEGT. Trimming took 9 bases from V and 3 from J, leaving 14 bases between them. The CDR3 runs to 13 residues. DNA of the CDR3: TGTGCCAGTTCCCACAGACGATACTATGGCTACACCTTC. This codes for CASSHRRYYGYTF.

Notes on this clonotype: This may be a read error, as it is one base from a much larger clone. The chain recombines TRBV5-1 with TRBJ2-3; D not resolved. Germline CDR1 reads SGHRS; CDR2 reads YFSETQ. V was pared by 6 bases and J by 4 bases, with 9 bases between. The CDR3 sequence is 12 residues long. The CDR3 DNA is TGCGCCAGCAATCCACAATCAGATACGCAGTATTTT. It specifies CASNPQSDTQYF.

This clonotype was recorded many times. A read error is possible here, since a much larger clone lies one base away. Since the CDR3 does not end with the conserved phenylalanine or tryptophan, this likely comes from a read error. This chain uses TRBV7-8 with TRBJ1-2, with 10 bases matching TRBD1. The V segment lost 5 bases and the J segment 3 bases; nucleotides outside the gene matches: 6. CDR3 size: 15 residues. Germline lookup yields CDR1 SGHVS and CDR2 FQNEAQ. The CDR3 DNA is TGTGCCAGCAGCCCCAGGACAGGGGGTGACTATGGCTACACCCTC. Translated, it gives CASSPRTGGDYGYTL.

This clonotype was counted ten times or more. The V and J genes are TRBV4-1 and TRBJ2-7; maybe TRBD2 (5 bases). The V gene's germline CDR1 is MGHRA and CDR2 YSYEKL. The germline V and J ends were trimmed by 1 base and 4 bases, with 14 bases remaining between them. The CDR3 consists of 15 residues. The CDR3 sequence: CASSQAGREDYEQYF. The CDR3 DNA reads as TGCGCCAGCAGCCAAGCGGGAAGAGAGGATTACGAGCAGTACTTC.

At least ten counts were recorded for this clonotype. This chain joins TRBV6-1 and TRBJ2-7; 12 bases line up with TRBD2. V dropped 7 bases and J dropped 2; count of bases not matched to a gene: 6. Germline values: CDR1 MNHNS, CDR2 SASEGT. This CDR3 region has 15 residues. The CDR3 nucleotides read TGTGCCAGCACGCTAGCGGGAGGGGTAGCCTACGAGCAGTACTTC. This sequence encodes CASTLAGGVAYEQYF.

A note on this clonotype: This may stem from a read error, because a much larger clone lies one nucleotide away. V and J are TRBV7-9 and TRBJ2-5, with 10 bases fitting TRBD1. CDR1 is SEHNR, CDR2 FQNEAQ, per germline (reference sequence). CDR3 size: 14 residues. The CDR3 region has the DNA TGCGCCAGCAGCCCTCGGACAGGGGGGGCGACCCAGTGCTTC. Translated, it gives CASSPRTGGATQCF.

This chain connects TRBV7-2 to TRBJ1-6; D is undetermined. Germline CDR1 is SGHTA and CDR2 is FQGNSA. The CDR3 loop spans 14 amino acids. Trimming took off 3 bases at V and 7 bases at J, with 10 bases between the two ends. CDR3 DNA: TGTGCCAGCAGCTTTTTGAAGCAGAATTCACCCCTCCACTTT. This sequence encodes CASSFLKQNSPLHF.

This clonotype showed up many times. V usage is TRBV30 and J usage is TRBJ1-5; D is ambiguous. The germline CDR1 and CDR2 sequences are GTSNPN and SVGIG (reference sequence). Trimming removed 2 bases from V and 1 base from J, with 6 bases in between. The CDR3 covers 13 residues. CDR3: CAWSLDSNQPQHF. The CDR3 nucleotides read TGTGCCTGGAGTCTGGACAGCAATCAGCCCCAGCATTTT. Full variable domain (rest looked up from reference TRBV30 and TRBJ1-5): SQTIHQWPATLVQPVGSPLSLECTVEGTSNPNLYWYRQAAGRGLQLLFYSVGIGQISSEVPQNLSASRPQDRQFILSSKKLLLSDSGFYLCAWSLDSNQPQHFGDGTRLSIL.

This clonotype has at least ten counts. V and J are TRBV7-2 and TRBJ1-2, with D possibly TRBD1 on 5 matching bases. The CDR3 consists of 12 residues. The germline CDR1 and CDR2 sequences are SGHTA and FQGNSA. V gave up 4 bases and J gave up 7 bases, with 10 bases separating them. CDR3 DNA: TGTGCCAGCAGCTACCGGGACGTTGGCTACACCTTC. This encodes CASSYRDVGYTF.

This clonotype was observed at least ten times. The chain couples TRBV5-6 to TRBJ1-3, with D perhaps matching TRBD1 (5 bases). The CDR3 covers 15 residues. Deletions cut 0 bases from V and 4 bases from J, with 11 bases between. CDR1 is SGHDT and CDR2 is YYEEEE in the germline V gene. The CDR3 DNA reads as TGTGCCAGCAGCTTGGCTCGGGGGTTCGGAAACACCATATATTTT. As protein: CASSLARGFGNTIYF.

This clonotype was seen ten or more times. The V gene is TRBV2, the J gene TRBJ2-1; D unresolved. V gave up 3 bases and J gave up 10 bases, with 16 bases separating them. CDR1 is SNHLY and CDR2 is FYNNEI in the germline V gene. This CDR3 region has 14 residues. This CDR3 reads CASSDGSRAAEQFF. CDR3 DNA sequence: TGTGCCAGCAGTGACGGATCCCGGGCGGCGGAGCAGTTCTTC.

This clonotype was observed many times. V is TRBV9 and J is TRBJ1-6, with 8 bases aligning to TRBD1. V was clipped by 4 bases and J by 3 bases; unmatched bases: 6. The V gene's germline CDR1 is SGDLS and CDR2 YYNGEE. This CDR3 is built from 16 residues. CDR3 sequence reads: CASSLTGDNYNSPLHF. The CDR3 DNA reads as TGTGCCAGCAGCCTGACAGGGGATAACTATAATTCACCCCTCCACTTT.

The sample holds many counts of this clonotype. The CDR3: CASSEVHTSGNTIYF. Written as DNA, the CDR3 is TGTGCCAGCAGTGAAGTGCACACCTCTGGAAACACCATATATTTT. This chain joins TRBV6-1 and TRBJ1-3; D is uncertain. The CDR3 runs to 15 residues. The V and J ends lost 1 base and 0 bases respectively, with 7 bases between them. Germline V gene lookup returns CDR1 MNHNS and CDR2 SASEGT.

This clonotype was detected many times. J is TRBJ2-1 and V is TRBV7-8; 8 bases are shared with TRBD2. The germline gives CDR1 SGHVS, CDR2 FQNEAQ. V gave up 1 base and J gave up 4 bases; unmatched junction bases: 3. CDR3 length equals 15 residues. CDR3 bases: TGTGCCAGCAGCTTAGTTAGCGGGGAATACAATGAGCAGTTCTTC. It translates to CASSLVSGEYNEQFF.

The chain employs TRBV7-9 and TRBJ2-5, with D unresolved. This CDR3 region has 13 residues. The germline CDR1 and CDR2 sequences are SEHNR and FQNEAQ (reference sequence). V gave up 3 bases and J gave up 2 bases, with 7 bases separating them. The DNA for the CDR3 is TGTGCCAGCAGCTTGGCTTCACAAGAGACCCAGTACTTC. This codes for CASSLASQETQYF.

This chain connects TRBV7-9 to TRBJ2-5, with 16 bases identical to TRBD2. V lost 3 bases, J lost 5 bases, and 9 bases stayed unmatched. The CDR3 has 18 amino acids. The germline gives CDR1 SEHNR, CDR2 FQNEAQ (reference sequence). The CDR3 bases are TGTGCCAGCAGCTTCTCCGGGACTAGCGGGAGGGCCCGTGAGACCCAGTACTTC. Its translation: CASSFSGTSGRARETQYF.

In the case of this clonotype: This may come from a read error, since a much larger clone is one base off. V is TRBV6-2 or TRBV6-3 and J is TRBJ2-1; D not resolved. CDR3 size: 12 residues. Per the germline V gene, CDR1 is MNHEY and CDR2 is SVGEGT. CDR3 loop: CASGWQYNERFF. The DNA of the CDR3 is TGTGCCAGCGGTTGGCAGTACAATGAGCGGTTCTTC.

J is TRBJ2-5 and V is TRBV7-3; possibly TRBD1 for D (5 bases). The germline V gene has CDR1 SGHTA and CDR2 FQGTGA. Deletions cut 3 bases from V and 3 bases from J, with 17 bases between. The length of the CDR3 is 16 residues. CDR3 in amino acids: CASSFRAGQGEETQYF. The CDR3 DNA sequence: TGTGCCAGCAGCTTCCGGGCAGGGCAGGGCGAAGAGACCCAGTACTTC.

This clonotype was counted ten times or more. The chain links TRBV9 to TRBJ1-4; possibly TRBD1 for D (5 bases). V lost 2 bases to trimming and J lost 7 bases, with 12 bases between them. The CDR3 spans 14 residues. Germline V gives CDR1 SGDLS, CDR2 YYNGEE. CDR3: CASSVAGLGEKLFF. In DNA form, the CDR3 reads TGTGCCAGCAGCGTCGCAGGGTTGGGTGAAAAACTGTTTTTT.

The V gene is TRBV27, the J gene TRBJ1-4; a weak D match, TRBD1 (6 bases). Germline V gene data show CDR1 as MNHEY and CDR2 as SMNVEV (reference sequence). V was trimmed by 3 bases and J by 9 bases, leaving 14 bases between them. The CDR3 runs to 14 residues. This CDR3 reads CASSFRDGGQKLFF. CDR3 DNA sequence: TGTGCCAGCAGTTTTAGGGACGGGGGGCAAAAACTGTTTTTT.

The table lists this clonotype with many counts. The genes are TRBV24-1 and TRBJ2-3, with TRBD2 matching over 12 bases. Trimming removed 3 bases from V and 3 bases from J; junction bases left unmatched: 6. The CDR3 consists of 17 residues. Germline V gene sequence: CDR1 KGHDR, CDR2 SFDVKD. Here the CDR3 DNA reads TGTGCCACCAGTGATACCCCTCTAGCGGGAGGGACAGATACGCAGTATTTT. This codes for CATSDTPLAGGTDTQYF.

This clonotype was seen at least ten times. The chain links TRBV5-5 to TRBJ2-1, with 7 bases lining up with TRBD1. V trimming: 0 bases; J trimming: 4 bases; junction bases outside the gene matches: 4. The CDR3 length is 15 residues. CDR1 is SGHKS, CDR2 YYEKEE, per germline (reference sequence). DNA of the CDR3: TGTGCCAGCAGCTTGGGACTACAGGGGTACAATGAGCAGTTCTTC. Protein product: CASSLGLQGYNEQFF.

V is TRBV7-9 and J is TRBJ2-7; tentative D call: TRBD2 (7 bases). The CDR3 is made up of 14 amino acids. Trimming stripped 5 bases from V and 5 bases from J, with 16 bases between. CDR1 is SEHNR and CDR2 is FQNEAQ in the germline V gene (reference sequence). CDR3 nucleotides: TGTGCCAGCAGCCCCGGGGGCGGGAGCCACGAGCAGTACTTC. It specifies CASSPGGGSHEQYF.